The following is a T cell receptor beta chain sequence with its context. The antigen is unknown. The sorting of each CD8+ T cell subset was done in triplicate, at more than 250,000 cells each. The germline V gene has CDR1 KGHSH and CDR2 LQKENI. The CDR3 has 15 amino acids. Libraries of TRB cDNA were made by 5' RACE and carried UMIs. TCRdb reanalyzed the 5' RACE reads and collapses them to one entry per CDR3 protein, without DNA. The sample table sets out roughly 130,000 distinct CDR3 sequences. This entry comes from a study of CXCR3-negative and CXCR3-positive naive CD8 T cells. General study points: Naive CXCR3-positive cells had TRB CDR3s more hydrophobic than those of CXCR3-negative naive cells.

This receptor was taken from a human donor in good health. Some clones in this sample may be carry-over from other donors' samples. The sequenced sample consisted of naive CXCR3+ CD8+ T cells from blood. Subset: CD45RO-CCR7+CD27+CD95- naive CD8+ T cells expressing CXCR3 (TNR3+). V is TRBV18 and J is TRBJ2-7; TCRdb's D call, TRBD1, is unchecked because there is no DNA. CDR3 in amino acids: CASSPPYGTGYEQYF.